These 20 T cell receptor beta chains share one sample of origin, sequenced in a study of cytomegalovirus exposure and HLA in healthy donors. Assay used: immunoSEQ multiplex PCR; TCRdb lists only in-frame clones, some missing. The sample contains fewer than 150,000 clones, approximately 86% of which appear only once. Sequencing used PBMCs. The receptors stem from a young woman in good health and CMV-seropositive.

The CDR3 coding sequence is TGTGCCTGGAACGAACGACAGGCGTCGTTGCAGTACTTC. Translation gives CAWNERQASLQYF. The V call is TRBV30, the J call TRBJ2-7; D perhaps matches TRBD1 (6 bases). The CDR3 is 13 residues long. Germline CDR1 GTSNPN, CDR2 SVGIG (reference sequence). V shed 4 bases and J shed 9 bases, with 19 bases lying between them.

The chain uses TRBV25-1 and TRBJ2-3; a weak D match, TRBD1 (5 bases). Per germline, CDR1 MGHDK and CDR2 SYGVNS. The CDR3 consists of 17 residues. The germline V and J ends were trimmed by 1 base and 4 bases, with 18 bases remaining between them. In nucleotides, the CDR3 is TGTGCCAGCAGTGAATTGGGCAGGCGCAAGGGGCCAGATACGCAGTATTTT. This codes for CASSELGRRKGPDTQYF. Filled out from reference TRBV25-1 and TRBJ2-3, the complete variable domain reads EADIYQTPRYLVIGTGKKITLECSQTMGHDKMYWYQQDPGMELHLIHYSYGVNSTEKGDLSSESTVSRIRTEHFPLTLESARPSHTSQYLCASSELGRRKGPDTQYFGPGTRLTVL.

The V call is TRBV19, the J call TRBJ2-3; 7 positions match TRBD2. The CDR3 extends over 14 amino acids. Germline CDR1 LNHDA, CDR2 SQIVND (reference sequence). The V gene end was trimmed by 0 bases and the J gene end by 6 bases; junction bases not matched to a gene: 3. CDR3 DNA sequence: TGTGCCAGTAGTATAGACCTTAGCGGGGATACGCAGTATTTT. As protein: CASSIDLSGDTQYF.

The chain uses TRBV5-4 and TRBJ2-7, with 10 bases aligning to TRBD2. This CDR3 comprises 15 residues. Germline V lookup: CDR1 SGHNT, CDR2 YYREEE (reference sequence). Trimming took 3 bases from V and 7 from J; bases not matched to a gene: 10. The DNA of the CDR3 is TGTGCCAGCAGCTGGAAGCGGGAGGGGAGGCAGGAGCAGTACTTC. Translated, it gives CASSWKREGRQEQYF.

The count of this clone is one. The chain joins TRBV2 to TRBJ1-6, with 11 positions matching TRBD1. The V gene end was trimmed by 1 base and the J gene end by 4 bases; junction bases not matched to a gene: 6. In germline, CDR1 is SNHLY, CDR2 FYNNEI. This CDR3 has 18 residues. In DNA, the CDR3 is TGTGCCAGCAGTGAAGGGACAGGGGGCGTTGGTTATAATTCACCCCTCCACTTT. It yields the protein CASSEGTGGVGYNSPLHF.

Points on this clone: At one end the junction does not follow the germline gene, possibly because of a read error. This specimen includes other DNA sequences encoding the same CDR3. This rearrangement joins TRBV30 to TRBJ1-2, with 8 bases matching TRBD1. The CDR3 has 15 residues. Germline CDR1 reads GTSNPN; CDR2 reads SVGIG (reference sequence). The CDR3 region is CAWSVPGGGGYGYTF. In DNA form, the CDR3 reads TGTGCCTGGAGTGTACCAGGGGGCGGCGGCTATGGCTACACCTTT.

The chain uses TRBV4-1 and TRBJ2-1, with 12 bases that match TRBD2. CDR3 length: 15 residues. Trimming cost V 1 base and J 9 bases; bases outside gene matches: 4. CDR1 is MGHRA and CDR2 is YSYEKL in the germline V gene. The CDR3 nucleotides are TGCGCCAGCAGCCAAGGACTAGCGGGAGCCATTGAGCAGTTCTTC. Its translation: CASSQGLAGAIEQFF.

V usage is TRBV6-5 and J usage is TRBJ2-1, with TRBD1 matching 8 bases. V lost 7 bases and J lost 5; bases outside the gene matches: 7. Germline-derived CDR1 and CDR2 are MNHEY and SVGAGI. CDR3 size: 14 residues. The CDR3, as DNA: TGTGCCAGCAAAGGACAGGGAGGACACAATGAGCAGTTCTTC. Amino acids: CASKGQGGHNEQFF.

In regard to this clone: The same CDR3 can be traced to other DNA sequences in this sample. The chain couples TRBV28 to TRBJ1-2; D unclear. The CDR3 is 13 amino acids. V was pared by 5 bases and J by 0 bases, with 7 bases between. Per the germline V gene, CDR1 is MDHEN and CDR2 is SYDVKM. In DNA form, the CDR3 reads TGTGCCAGCAGTCCTACCTCTAACTATGGCTACACCTTC. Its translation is CASSPTSNYGYTF.

The CDR3 sequence is CASSYREAGGYTF. In nucleotides, the CDR3 is TGTGCCAGCAGTTACAGGGAAGCGGGGGGCTACACCTTC. The chain couples TRBV6-5 to TRBJ1-2; the D is unclear. The CDR3 contains 13 residues. Germline CDR1 MNHEY, CDR2 SVGAGI. Trimming shortened V by 2 bases and J by 8 bases, and 12 bases separated the two germline ends.

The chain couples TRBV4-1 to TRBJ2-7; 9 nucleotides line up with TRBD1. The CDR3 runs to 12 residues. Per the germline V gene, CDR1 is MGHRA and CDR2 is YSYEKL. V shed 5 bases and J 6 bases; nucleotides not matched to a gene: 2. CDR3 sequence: CASSKTGGEQYF. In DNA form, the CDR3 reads TGCGCCAGCAGCAAGACAGGGGGCGAGCAGTACTTC.

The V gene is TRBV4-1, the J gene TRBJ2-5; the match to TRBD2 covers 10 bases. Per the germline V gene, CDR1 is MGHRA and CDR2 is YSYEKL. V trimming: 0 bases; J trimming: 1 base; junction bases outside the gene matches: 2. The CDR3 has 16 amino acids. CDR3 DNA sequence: TGCGCCAGCAGCCAAGATGGACTAGCGGCCCAAGAGACCCAGTACTTC. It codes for CASSQDGLAAQETQYF.

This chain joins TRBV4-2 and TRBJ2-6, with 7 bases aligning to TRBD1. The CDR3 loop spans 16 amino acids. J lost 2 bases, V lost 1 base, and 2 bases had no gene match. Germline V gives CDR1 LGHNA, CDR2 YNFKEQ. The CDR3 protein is CASSQVTGAGANVLTF. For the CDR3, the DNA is TGTGCCAGCAGCCAAGTTACAGGGGCTGGGGCCAACGTCCTGACTTTC.

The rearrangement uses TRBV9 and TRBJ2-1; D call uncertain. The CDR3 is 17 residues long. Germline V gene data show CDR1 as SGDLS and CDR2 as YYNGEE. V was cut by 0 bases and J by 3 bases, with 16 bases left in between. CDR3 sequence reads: CASSVGISSVVYNEQFF. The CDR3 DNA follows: TGTGCCAGCAGCGTAGGAATTTCGAGCGTAGTCTACAATGAGCAGTTCTTC. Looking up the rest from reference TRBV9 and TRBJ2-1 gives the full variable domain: DSGVTQTPKHLITATGQRVTLRCSPRSGDLSVYWYQQSLDQGLQFLIQYYNGEERAKGNILERFSAQQFPDLHSELNLSSLELGDSALYFCASSVGISSVVYNEQFFGPGTRLTVL.

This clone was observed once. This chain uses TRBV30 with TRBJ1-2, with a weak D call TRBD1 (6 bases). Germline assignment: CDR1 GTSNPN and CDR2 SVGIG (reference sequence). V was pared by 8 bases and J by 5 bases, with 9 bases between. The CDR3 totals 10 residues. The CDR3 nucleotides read TGTGCCGGGGACATTTATGGCTACACCTTC. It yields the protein CAGDIYGYTF.

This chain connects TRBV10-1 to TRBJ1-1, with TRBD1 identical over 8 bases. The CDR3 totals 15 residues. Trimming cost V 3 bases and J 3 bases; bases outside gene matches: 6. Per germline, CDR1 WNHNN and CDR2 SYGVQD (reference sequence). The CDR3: CASSDPGQGYTEAFF. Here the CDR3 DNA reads TGCGCCAGCAGTGATCCAGGACAGGGCTACACTGAAGCTTTCTTT.

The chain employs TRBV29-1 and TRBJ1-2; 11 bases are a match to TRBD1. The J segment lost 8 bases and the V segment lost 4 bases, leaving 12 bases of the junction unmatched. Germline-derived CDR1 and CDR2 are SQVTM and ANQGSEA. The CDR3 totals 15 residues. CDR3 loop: CSVGIGRTGGVGYTF. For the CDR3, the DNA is TGCAGCGTTGGAATCGGTCGGACAGGGGGCGTCGGCTACACCTTC.

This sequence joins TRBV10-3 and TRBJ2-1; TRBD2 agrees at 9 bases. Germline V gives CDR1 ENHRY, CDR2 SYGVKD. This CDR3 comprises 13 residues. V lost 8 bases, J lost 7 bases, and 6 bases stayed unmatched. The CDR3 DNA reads TGTGCCATCCGGACTAGCGCGAGGAATGAGCAGTTCTTC. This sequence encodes CAIRTSARNEQFF.

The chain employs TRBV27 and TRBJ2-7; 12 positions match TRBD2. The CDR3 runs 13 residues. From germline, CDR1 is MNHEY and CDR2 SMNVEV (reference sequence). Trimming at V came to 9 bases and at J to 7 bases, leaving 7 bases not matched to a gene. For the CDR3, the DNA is TGTGCCAGTAGACTAGCGGGAGCGGGGGAGCAGTACTTC. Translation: CASRLAGAGEQYF.

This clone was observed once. The CDR3 reads CSVEGRGTPYEQYF. The DNA of the CDR3 is TGCAGCGTTGAAGGGCGAGGGACACCCTACGAGCAGTACTTC. This rearrangement joins TRBV29-1 to TRBJ2-7; a weak D match, TRBD1 (6 bases). Trimming removed 1 base at V and 2 bases at J, with 12 bases between. Germline assignment: CDR1 SQVTM and CDR2 ANQGSEA. There are 14 residues in the CDR3.